This T cell receptor (beta chain) comes out of a study of Graves' ophthalmopathy and Graves' hyperthyroidism (dated by TCRdb to 2017 to 2018). General notes on the study: Peripheral blood was collected before any treatment was given, at the time of initial diagnosis. The study used signatures of the TCR beta repertoire to tell Graves' ophthalmopathy apart from Graves' hyperthyroidism and to predict which patients would progress to ophthalmopathy. In total, 135 blood samples were TCR-sequenced: around 42 ophthalmopathy, some 75 hyperthyroidism and approximately 17 hyperthyroidism-to-ophthalmopathy patients. To explore V-J signatures distinguishing ophthalmopathy from hyperthyroidism, a discovery set of 100 or so patients (fewer than 45 ophthalmopathy, about 57 stable hyperthyroidism) was enrolled. An independent validation cohort was composed of approximately 19 hyperthyroidism patients and 17 patients who later progressed from hyperthyroidism to ophthalmopathy. T-cell repertoires of thyroid tissue and blood were compared in more than 5 hyperthyroidism patients. Following sampling, methimazole starting at 30 mg daily was administered to hyperthyroidism patients, and high-dose intravenous methylprednisolone was administered to ophthalmopathy patients. Overall study results and their limits: In validation, the model predicted ophthalmopathy progression with about 71% sensitivity and roughly 78% specificity; some 13 predicted patients were CT-confirmed with GO in a median of approximately 6.5 months. In cross-validation, the 13-signature model distinguished ophthalmopathy from stable hyperthyroidism with about 87% sensitivity and about 84% specificity, and in the test set the corresponding values were roughly 80% and 76%. Most expanded thyroid clonotypes with a frequency above 0.001 also appeared in blood, which suggests that blood repertoires may reflect the immune response in the thyroid. Sample size was not predetermined statistically, and investigators were not blinded to group allocation.

From the germline V gene (reference sequence), CDR1 is LNHDA and CDR2 is SQIVND. Its CDR3 holds 14 amino acids, cysteine through phenylalanine. This entry keeps only the CDR3 DNA: 42 bases, framed from base 1. V lost 3 bases and J lost 5 bases, and the count of bases not matched to a germline gene is 4. Patients with ophthalmopathy had moderately to severely active disease, with a Clinical Activity Score of 3 or more, a NOSPECS grade of 4 or more, and a disease duration of less than 3 months. Patients were excluded if they had other autoimmune diseases, uncontrolled infections, pregnancy or lactation. Clinical symptoms, serum thyroxine, TRAb, thyroid ultrasound and orbital computed tomography formed the basis of the diagnosis. Ficoll-Paque density gradient centrifugation was used to isolate PBMCs from 9.5 to 10 ml of fresh peripheral blood. Total RNA was extracted with Trizol reagent and quality-checked on an Agilent 2100 Bioanalyzer.

For repertoire sequencing, TCR beta CDR3 regions were amplified from RNA transcripts. The first round was an RT-PCR using HTBI primers with the Qiagen OneStep RT-PCR kit, and this first round was followed by a second-round multiplex PCR, then size selection and purification. Libraries were sequenced on an Illumina HiSeq2000 using paired-end 100 bp reads. In the authors' own workflow: SOAPnuke was used to process the reads, throwing out any read that had adapters, had uncalled bases, had a mean Phred below 15, or lacked an exact constant-primer or identifier match. COPE v1.2.5 was used to merge high-quality paired reads. Each unique nucleotide sequence was treated as a clonotype, and MiTCR v1.1 was used to align the clonotypes to the IMGT TRB V, D and J references. Analysis was restricted to V-J combinations with a frequency above 0.0001, which covered roughly 99% of repertoires. A TCR clonal expansion and chaos score per V-J combination was defined as the ratio of F50 clonal expansion to chaos observed in the TCRdist matrix. Welch's t-statistics and random forest were used to narrow the features down to 10 to 15 V-J combinations, which were then fed into a naive Bayes classifier. The Morisita-Horn index was used to measure how similar the thyroid and blood repertoires were. In TCRdb, the public reads were trimmed at Q25 with fastp and aligned with MiXCR, with productive beta chains retained. Every entry covers one CDR3 protein and lists the most common genes and DNA from its rows. It is TCRdb's table, rather than the study itself, that gives the V and J calls and clone size. The sample profile shows some 750,000 distinct CDR3 sequences; 40% of them were found once. The ten top clones hold approximately 43% of the sample.

The sample holds a few counts of this clonotype. Its antigen target is currently unknown. Base qualities are not recorded, but no much larger clone differs from it by a single base. Sequenced input: peripheral blood. The chain is made from TRBV19 and TRBJ1-5, and 7 bases in between align with TRBD1. The clonotype comes from an adult man with Graves' ophthalmopathy. For the CDR3, the sequence is CASSMGQMYQPQHF. The DNA is TGTGCCAGTAGTATGGGACAGATGTATCAGCCCCAGCATTTT. Outside the CDR3, residues come from the reference TRBV19 and TRBJ1-5 proteins, so the full variable domain is: DGGITQSPKYLFRKEGQNVTLSCEQNLNHDAMYWYRQDPGQGLRLIYYSQIVNDFQKGDIAEGYSVSREKKESFPLTVTSAQKNPTAFYLCASSMGQMYQPQHFGDGTRLSIL.